Shown below are 9 T cell receptor beta chains from a single sample sequenced in a study of blood T cell repertoires in COVID-19. This table comes from immunoSEQ multiplex PCR, and its TCRdb copy is limited to in-frame clones, with some not included. The table has 200,000 to 300,000 clones, approximately 89% seen once. Sequencing was performed on PBMCs or T cells enriched from blood (not recorded which). Receptors were obtained from a woman aged 40 to 50 with acute COVID-19.

J is TRBJ1-6 and V is TRBV6-5; the D gene is possibly TRBD1 (5 bases). V was pared by 1 base and J by 4 bases, with 11 bases between. The V gene's germline CDR1 is MNHEY and CDR2 SVGAGI. The CDR3 consists of 16 residues. The CDR3 sequence is CASSYYTGDYNSPLHF. The CDR3 nucleotides are TGTGCCAGCAGTTACTACACGGGGGATTATAATTCACCCCTCCACTTT.

The gene calls are TRBV2 and TRBJ2-7; TRBD2 matches 7 bases. Germline CDR1 SNHLY, CDR2 FYNNEI. This CDR3 comprises 13 residues. The trim removed 11 bases at V and 2 bases at J, leaving 9 bases unmatched. CDR3 DNA sequence: TGTGCCGGGCTAGCGGACTTAACCTACGAGCAGTACTTC. It translates to CAGLADLTYEQYF.

This clone has just one count. The chain has TRBV7-9 and TRBJ2-6; tentative D call: TRBD1 (5 bases). This CDR3 comprises 19 residues. Germline V CDR1 and CDR2: SEHNR, FQNEAQ (reference sequence). V was shortened by 1 base and J by 0 bases, with 16 bases between the two germline ends. CDR3 DNA: TGTGCCAGCAGCTTAGGCCGCTACAGGCCAGCCTCTGGGGCCAACGTCCTGACTTTC. It is translated as CASSLGRYRPASGANVLTF.

Only one count was recorded for this clone. This chain joins TRBV4-3 and TRBJ2-2; the D gene is possibly TRBD2 (6 bases). Germline V gene sequence: CDR1 LGHNA, CDR2 YSLEER. The length of the CDR3 is 15 residues. The V gene lost 8 bases and the J gene lost 0 bases, with 13 bases spanning the gap. As DNA, the CDR3 is TGCGCCAGCTCACGGGGGATAACGAACACCGGGGAGCTGTTTTTT. Translation gives CASSRGITNTGELFF.

The J gene is TRBJ1-5, the V gene TRBV12-3 or TRBV12-4; D may be TRBD1 (6 bases). The V gene lost 8 bases and the J gene lost 6 bases, with 14 bases spanning the gap. The CDR3 runs 13 residues. In DNA form, the CDR3 reads TGTGCCAGCTCAATGGGAGGGGGTCAGCCCCAGCATTTT. Translation gives CASSMGGGQPQHF.

V is TRBV7-2 and J is TRBJ1-2; 9 bases match TRBD1. Germline V gives CDR1 SGHTA, CDR2 FQGNSA. The CDR3 spans 17 residues. J lost 7 bases, V lost 1 base, and 13 bases had no gene match. The CDR3 reads CASSLGIDWTGDAGYTF. The CDR3 coding sequence is TGTGCCAGCAGCTTAGGAATAGATTGGACAGGGGATGCTGGCTACACCTTC.

This clone has more than one count but fewer than ten. J is TRBJ1-4 and V is TRBV24-1; D gene ambiguous. CDR1 and CDR2 from the germline V gene are KGHDR and SFDVKD. V dropped 5 bases and J dropped 5 bases, with 11 bases sitting between them. The CDR3 sequence is 14 residues long. The CDR3 protein is CATSGGDPNEKLFF. The CDR3 DNA reads TGTGCCACCAGTGGAGGAGACCCCAATGAAAAACTGTTTTTT.

This chain joins TRBV6-5 and TRBJ1-3; D unresolved. Per the germline V gene, CDR1 is MNHEY and CDR2 is SVGAGI. Trimming stripped 6 bases from V and 1 base from J, with 13 bases between. The CDR3 has 15 residues. CDR3 loop: CASSYNVASGNTIYF. The DNA for the CDR3 is TGTGCCAGCAGCTATAACGTTGCGTCTGGAAACACCATATATTTT.

The chain has TRBV11-3 and TRBJ1-6; D ambiguous. This CDR3 is built from 12 residues. Between the trimmed V and J ends, which lost 3 bases and 9 bases, there was a span of 6 bases. Germline-derived CDR1 and CDR2 are SGHNT and YENEEA. The CDR3 nucleotides read TGTGCCAGCAGCTTGTCGGGTTCACCCCTCCACTTT. Its protein is CASSLSGSPLHF. The whole variable domain, remainder taken from reference TRBV11-3 and TRBJ1-6, is EAGVVQSPRYKIIEKKQPVAFWCNPISGHNTLYWYLQNLGQGPELLIRYENEEAVDDSQLPKDRFSAERLKGVDSTLKIQPAELGDSAVYLCASSLSGSPLHFGNGTRLTVT.